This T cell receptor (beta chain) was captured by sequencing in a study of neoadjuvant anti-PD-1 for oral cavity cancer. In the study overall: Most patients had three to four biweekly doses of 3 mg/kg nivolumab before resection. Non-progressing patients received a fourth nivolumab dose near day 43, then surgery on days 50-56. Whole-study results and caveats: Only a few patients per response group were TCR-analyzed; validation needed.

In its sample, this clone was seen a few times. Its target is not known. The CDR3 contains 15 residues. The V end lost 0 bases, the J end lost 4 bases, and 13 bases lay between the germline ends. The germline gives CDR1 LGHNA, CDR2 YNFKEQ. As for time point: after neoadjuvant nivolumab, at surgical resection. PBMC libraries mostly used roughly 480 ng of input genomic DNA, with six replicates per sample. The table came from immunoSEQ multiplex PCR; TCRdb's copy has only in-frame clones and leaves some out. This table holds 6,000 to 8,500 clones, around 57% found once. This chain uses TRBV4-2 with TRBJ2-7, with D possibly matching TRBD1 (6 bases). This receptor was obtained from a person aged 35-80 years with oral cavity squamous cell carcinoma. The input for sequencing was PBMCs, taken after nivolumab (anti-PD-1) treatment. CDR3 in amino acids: CASSQDWTVLYEQYF. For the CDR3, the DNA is TGTGCCAGCAGCCAAGACTGGACAGTACTATACGAGCAGTACTTC.